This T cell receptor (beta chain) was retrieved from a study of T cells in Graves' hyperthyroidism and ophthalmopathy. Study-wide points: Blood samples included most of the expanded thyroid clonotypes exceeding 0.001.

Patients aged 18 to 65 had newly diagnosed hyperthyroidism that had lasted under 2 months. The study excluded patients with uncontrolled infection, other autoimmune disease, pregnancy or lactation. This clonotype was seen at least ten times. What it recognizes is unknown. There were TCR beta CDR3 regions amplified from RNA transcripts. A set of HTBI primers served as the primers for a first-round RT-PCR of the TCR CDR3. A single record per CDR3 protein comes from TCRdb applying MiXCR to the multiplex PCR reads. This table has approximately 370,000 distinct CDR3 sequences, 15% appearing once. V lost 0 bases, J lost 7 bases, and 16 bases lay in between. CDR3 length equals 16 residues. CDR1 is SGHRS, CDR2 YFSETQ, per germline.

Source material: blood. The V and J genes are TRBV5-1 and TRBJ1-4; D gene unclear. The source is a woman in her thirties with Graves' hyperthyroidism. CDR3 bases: TGCGCCAGCAGCTTGGGCCTAGAGCGCAAGCGTGAAAAACTGTTTTTT. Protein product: CASSLGLERKREKLFF.